One and the same sample provided the 21 T cell receptor beta chains below, sequenced in a study of blood T cell repertoires in COVID-19. Data came from immunoSEQ multiplex PCR; TCRdb stores just in-frame clones and leaves some out. The table records about 75,000 clones, 88% of them present only once. Sequences were obtained from peripheral blood. Receptors were obtained from a human donor in a cohort sampled during active COVID-19.

The chain has TRBV27 and TRBJ1-6; D is uncertain. The V gene's germline CDR1 is MNHEY and CDR2 SMNVEV (reference sequence). The CDR3 is made up of 14 amino acids. V was trimmed by 4 bases and J by 10 bases, leaving 14 bases between them. The CDR3 here is CASSWTHPTSPLHF. The CDR3 DNA follows: TGTGCCAGCAGTTGGACTCATCCAACGTCACCCCTCCACTTT.

The gene calls are TRBV27 and TRBJ1-5; D is possibly TRBD1 (5 bases). Germline CDR1 MNHEY, CDR2 SMNVEV (reference sequence). The CDR3 is made up of 16 amino acids. Trimming stripped 6 bases from V and 1 base from J, with 16 bases between. The CDR3 DNA follows: TGTGCCAGCAGGTTTAGGGGAGGCCTCAGCAATCAGCCCCAGCATTTT. This gives the protein CASRFRGGLSNQPQHF.

The V and J genes are TRBV5-6 and TRBJ1-5, with TRBD1 identical over 7 bases. Unmatched junction bases numbered 5, after V lost 2 bases and J lost 3 bases. Germline values: CDR1 SGHDT, CDR2 YYEEEE. The CDR3 consists of 15 residues. The CDR3 bases are TGTGCCAGCAGCTTTAGGGGGCAGGCCAATCAGCCCCAGCATTTT. This codes for CASSFRGQANQPQHF.

The gene calls are TRBV19 and TRBJ2-4, with unresolved D. From germline, CDR1 is LNHDA and CDR2 SQIVND (reference sequence). Between the trimmed V and J ends, which lost 6 bases and 4 bases, there was a span of 16 bases. The CDR3 covers 15 residues. The CDR3 DNA follows: TGTGCCAGTAGCCCAGATCGTGGCCGTAAAAACATTCAGTACTTC. Protein product: CASSPDRGRKNIQYF.

The genes are TRBV10-3 and TRBJ2-7; 7 bases are a match to TRBD2. CDR1 and CDR2 (germline): ENHRY, SYGVKD. The V segment lost 6 bases and the J segment 5 bases; nucleotides outside the gene matches: 10. The length of the CDR3 is 14 residues. The CDR3 reads CAISERDVRNEQYF. The CDR3 nucleotides are TGTGCCATCAGCGAGCGGGATGTAAGGAACGAGCAGTACTTC.

The chain is built from TRBV5-1 and TRBJ2-1; perhaps TRBD2 as D (5 bases). CDR3 length: 15 residues. V lost 2 bases, J lost 8 bases, and 17 bases lay in between. Per the germline V gene, CDR1 is SGHRS and CDR2 is YFSETQ. CDR3 sequence (DNA): TGCGCCAGCAGCTTAAGCGGCCCCTCCATATATGAGCAGTTCTTC. This gives the protein CASSLSGPSIYEQFF. Looking up the rest from reference TRBV5-1 and TRBJ2-1 gives the full variable domain: KAGVTQTPRYLIKTRGQQVTLSCSPISGHRSVSWYQQTPGQGLQFLFEYFSETQRNKGNFPGRFSGRQFSNSRSEMNVSTLELGDSALYLCASSLSGPSIYEQFFGPGTRLTVL.

J is TRBJ2-5 and V is TRBV11-1, with TRBD2 matching 7 bases. CDR1 and CDR2 from the germline V gene are SGHAT and FQDESV (reference sequence). This CDR3 comprises 13 residues. The ends lost 3 bases at V and 4 bases at J; junction bases unmatched: 2. CDR3 sequence (DNA): TGTGCCAGCAGCTTTGGGGGGGTAGAGACCCAGTACTTC. Its protein product is CASSFGGVETQYF.

This rearrangement joins TRBV2 to TRBJ2-2; D unclear. The CDR3 consists of 14 residues. CDR1 is SNHLY and CDR2 is FYNNEI in the germline V gene. V was cut by 6 bases and J by 0 bases, with 8 bases left in between. Here the CDR3 reads CASRAAPNTGELFF. CDR3 bases: TGTGCCAGCAGGGCGGCCCCGAACACCGGGGAGCTGTTTTTT.

The chain combines TRBV12-3 or TRBV12-4 with TRBJ2-1, with D hard to call. Trimming removed 5 bases at V and 9 bases at J, with 8 bases between. The CDR3 contains 11 residues. In nucleotides, the CDR3 is TGTGCCAGCAGTGGCCTGATTGAGCAGTTCTTC. This sequence encodes CASSGLIEQFF.

The genes are TRBV19 and TRBJ1-2; TRBD1 might be the D (6 bases). Trimming took 2 bases from V and 8 from J, leaving 15 bases between them. Germline V gene data show CDR1 as LNHDA and CDR2 as SQIVND (reference sequence). This CDR3 spans 14 amino acids. The CDR3 loop is CASSITPDSGGYTF. The CDR3 bases are TGTGCCAGTAGTATAACCCCGGACAGTGGAGGCTACACCTTC. The full variable domain, with the rest looked up from reference TRBV19 and TRBJ1-2, is DGGITQSPKYLFRKEGQNVTLSCEQNLNHDAMYWYRQDPGQGLRLIYYSQIVNDFQKGDIAEGYSVSREKKESFPLTVTSAQKNPTAFYLCASSITPDSGGYTFGSGTRLTVV.

This CDR3 reads CSVALGGASGNTIYF. The CDR3 nucleotides are TGCAGCGTTGCTTTAGGGGGCGCGTCTGGAAACACCATATATTTT. The V gene is TRBV29-1, the J gene TRBJ1-3, with 7 bases aligning to TRBD1. The CDR3 totals 15 residues. Unmatched junction bases numbered 7, after V lost 4 bases and J lost 1 base. Germline-derived CDR1 and CDR2 are SQVTM and ANQGSEA. Based on the CDR3 plus reference TRBV29-1 and TRBJ1-3, the full variable domain is SAVISQKPSRDICQRGTSLTIQCQVDSQVTMMFWYRQQPGQSLTLIATANQGSEATYESGFVIDKFPISRPNLTFSTLTVSNMSPEDSSIYLCSVALGGASGNTIYFGEGSWLTVV.

V is TRBV3-1 (or the pseudogene TRBV3-2) and J is TRBJ1-1, with a weak D call TRBD1 (5 bases). This CDR3 has 14 amino acids. The germline CDR1 and CDR2 sequences are LGHDT and YNNKEL (reference sequence). Trimming stripped 3 bases from V and 4 bases from J, with 12 bases between. The CDR3 coding sequence is TGTGCCAGCAGCCAGCGGGGGGTCGCCACTGAAGCTTTCTTT. Its translation: CASSQRGVATEAFF.

A single count supports this clone. This rearrangement joins TRBV7-9 to TRBJ2-1; a possible D gene is TRBD1 (5 bases). V was pared by 7 bases and J by 10 bases, with 11 bases between. This CDR3 is built from 11 residues. Per germline, CDR1 SEHNR and CDR2 FQNEAQ (reference sequence). This chain's CDR3 is CASTPGREQFF. CDR3 nucleotides: TGTGCCAGCACCCCAGGGCGGGAGCAGTTCTTC.

This rearrangement joins TRBV11-2 to TRBJ1-3; TRBD1 matches 12 bases. Losses at the gene ends were 9 bases for V and 2 bases for J; bases not matched to a gene: 5. Germline lookup yields CDR1 SGHAT and CDR2 FQNNGV. The length of the CDR3 is 15 residues. The CDR3 here is CASQRDRGPGNTIYF. For the CDR3, the DNA is TGTGCCAGTCAGAGGGACAGGGGGCCTGGAAACACCATATATTTT.

The chain carries TRBV2 and TRBJ1-5; 7 nucleotides agree with TRBD1. Germline V gene sequence: CDR1 SNHLY, CDR2 FYNNEI. The length of the CDR3 is 14 residues. V trimming: 4 bases; J trimming: 6 bases; junction bases outside the gene matches: 6. CDR3: CASSVRQGVQPQHF. CDR3 DNA sequence: TGTGCCAGCAGTGTTCGGCAGGGGGTTCAGCCCCAGCATTTT.

The chain has TRBV9 and TRBJ2-5, with TRBD2 matching over 16 bases. Germline loops: CDR1 SGDLS, CDR2 YYNGEE. V lost 4 bases, J lost 0 bases, and 9 bases stayed unmatched. The CDR3 spans 19 residues. The CDR3 bases are TGTGCCAGCAGCCCCCGCGGGACTAGCGGGGGGGGACACCAAGAGACCCAGTACTTC. Its translation: CASSPRGTSGGGHQETQYF.

J is TRBJ2-1 and V is TRBV11-2, with TRBD2 matching 10 bases. V shed 1 base and J 8 bases; nucleotides not matched to a gene: 8. The V gene's germline CDR1 is SGHAT and CDR2 FQNNGV. The CDR3 spans 16 residues. CDR3 in amino acids: CASSLGSSGRFYEQFF. The DNA for the CDR3 is TGTGCCAGCAGCTTAGGTTCTAGCGGGAGATTTTATGAGCAGTTCTTC.

The chain combines TRBV9 with TRBJ1-1; unclear D gene. The CDR3 contains 15 residues. Trimming cost V 0 bases and J 4 bases, with 13 bases left between them. Germline lookup yields CDR1 SGDLS and CDR2 YYNGEE. The DNA for the CDR3 is TGTGCCAGCAGCGTAGACGCTGACATATTCACTGAAGCTTTCTTT. It is translated as CASSVDADIFTEAFF.

The rearrangement joins TRBV7-7 to TRBJ2-7, with 7 bases that match TRBD2. In germline, CDR1 is SSHAT, CDR2 FNYEAQ (reference sequence). This CDR3 is built from 14 residues. The J segment lost 3 bases and the V segment lost 5 bases, leaving 7 bases of the junction unmatched. The CDR3 DNA reads TGTGCCAGCAGCCCCGCCGGGGAGGGCTACGAGCAGTACTTC. It specifies CASSPAGEGYEQYF.

Here the CDR3 DNA reads TGTGCCAGCACAGGTGGTGTTTTAGCGGGGGGGCCGTACAATGAGCAGTTCTTC. Protein sequence: CASTGGVLAGGPYNEQFF. This rearrangement joins TRBV5-8 to TRBJ2-1; TRBD2 aligns across 11 bases. CDR3 length: 18 amino acids. CDR1 and CDR2 (germline): SGHTS, YDEGEE. J gave up 4 bases and V 6 bases, and 15 bases lay outside the gene matches.

The CDR3 reads CASSLGTGGRGTEAFF. The CDR3 nucleotides are TGTGCCAGCAGCCTCGGGACAGGGGGTCGTGGCACTGAAGCTTTCTTT. The genes are TRBV3-1 (or the pseudogene TRBV3-2) and TRBJ1-1, with 11 bases aligning to TRBD1. V dropped 4 bases and J dropped 4; count of bases not matched to a gene: 8. Per the germline V gene, CDR1 is LGHDT and CDR2 is YNNKEL (reference sequence). This CDR3 has 16 residues.